Shown below are 16 T cell receptor beta chains from a single sample sequenced in a study of T cells of healthy individuals (dated by TCRdb to the late 2010s). Library preparation employed 5' RACE. Sequencing instrument: Illumina MiSeq. Using fastp at Q25 and MiXCR, TCRdb reprocessed the public reads and kept productive beta chains. Rows matching on CDR3 protein sequence are summarized as one entry with the most common DNA and genes. This sample is represented by about 96,000 distinct CDR3 sequences; approximately 15% of them were singletons. In total, the top ten clones hold roughly 6.2% of the sample. These receptors were collected from a human donor in good health.

The sample holds many counts of this clonotype. This chain connects TRBV7-9 to TRBJ1-1; TRBD1 aligns across 8 bases. The CDR3 is 14 residues long. Germline V gives CDR1 SEHNR, CDR2 FQNEAQ (reference sequence). Trimming took 4 bases from V and 5 from J; bases not matched to a gene: 6. The CDR3, as DNA: TGTGCCAGCAGCTCTACAGGGGGAAGGACTGAAGCTTTCTTT. Encoded protein: CASSSTGGRTEAFF.

There are many counts of this clonotype. J is TRBJ2-3 and V is TRBV11-2, with TRBD1 matching over 9 bases. V lost 7 bases to trimming and J lost 3 bases; unmatched junction nucleotides: 2. This CDR3 spans 13 amino acids. CDR1 is SGHAT and CDR2 is FQNNGV in the germline V gene. DNA of the CDR3: TGTGCCAGCAAGACAGGGGGGACAGATACGCAGTATTTT. It yields the protein CASKTGGTDTQYF.

V usage is TRBV15 and J usage is TRBJ2-3; D is perhaps TRBD2 (5 bases). V lost 0 bases and J lost 4, with 14 bases in between. The length of the CDR3 is 16 residues. Per the germline V gene, CDR1 is LNHNV and CDR2 is YYDKDF (reference sequence). The CDR3 DNA reads as TGTGCCACCAGCAGAGATGGAGAGGGTGGATCAGATACGCAGTATTTT. The encoded protein is CATSRDGEGGSDTQYF.

This rearrangement joins TRBV19 to TRBJ1-5; D is unclear. Germline V gives CDR1 LNHDA, CDR2 SQIVND (reference sequence). This CDR3 has 15 amino acids. V was cut by 4 bases and J by 3 bases, with 13 bases left in between. The CDR3 bases are TGTGCCAGTAGTACTGAGGGCTCTTCCAATCAGCCCCAGCATTTT. Its protein is CASSTEGSSNQPQHF.

The CDR3 spells CASSQLWGERSPLHF. CDR3 coding DNA: TGTGCCAGCAGCCAGCTCTGGGGCGAGCGTTCACCCCTCCACTTT. The chain recombines TRBV3-1 with TRBJ1-6; a weak D match, TRBD1 (5 bases). Germline V gives CDR1 LGHDT, CDR2 YNNKEL (reference sequence). The CDR3 has 15 amino acids. Trimming removed 3 bases at V and 9 bases at J, with 15 bases between.

This clonotype was counted ten times or more. The chain employs TRBV20-1 and TRBJ1-1, with 7 bases that match TRBD1. The germline gives CDR1 DFQATT, CDR2 SNEGSKA (reference sequence). The CDR3 spans 13 residues. V trimming: 5 bases; J trimming: 5 bases; junction bases outside the gene matches: 8. Here the CDR3 DNA reads TGCAGTGCTCATCAGGGGGTGGGGACTGAAGCTTTCTTT. Its translation is CSAHQGVGTEAFF.

In its sample, this clonotype was seen a few times. The rearrangement uses TRBV20-1 and TRBJ2-7; 11 bases agree with TRBD2. With V trimmed by 0 bases and J by 4 bases, 11 bases remained unmatched. This CDR3 region has 17 residues. The germline gives CDR1 DFQATT, CDR2 SNEGSKA (reference sequence). The CDR3 nucleotides are TGCAGTGCTAGAGATCGGAATATAGCGGGAGGGCGGTACGAGCAGTACTTC. Amino acid sequence: CSARDRNIAGGRYEQYF.

This clonotype was observed many times. The gene calls are TRBV28 and TRBJ1-1; TRBD1 matches 7 bases. This CDR3 has 17 residues. V was pared by 7 bases and J by 7 bases, with 21 bases of the junction left unmatched. Per the germline V gene, CDR1 is MDHEN and CDR2 is SYDVKM. The CDR3 here is CASTLDRVGPRAVEAFF. CDR3 nucleotides: TGTGCCAGCACCTTAGACAGGGTTGGCCCCCGAGCCGTTGAAGCTTTCTTT.

The J gene is TRBJ2-7, the V gene TRBV9, with 9 bases lining up with TRBD2. V lost 4 bases to trimming and J lost 4 bases; unmatched junction nucleotides: 9. The CDR3 spans 15 residues. Germline CDR1 is SGDLS and CDR2 is YYNGEE. The CDR3 protein is CASSPPGSGGYEQYF. CDR3 nucleotides: TGTGCCAGCAGCCCCCCAGGTAGCGGGGGTTACGAGCAGTACTTC.

This clonotype showed up just a few times. V is TRBV10-3 and J is TRBJ2-5; a weak D match, TRBD2 (5 bases). Germline CDR1 ENHRY, CDR2 SYGVKD. The CDR3 loop spans 11 amino acids. The V gene lost 11 bases and the J gene lost 2 bases, with 9 bases spanning the gap. The CDR3 region is CAVSGQETQYF. The CDR3 DNA reads as TGTGCCGTTTCGGGGCAAGAGACCCAGTACTTC.

This chain links TRBV10-3 with TRBJ1-4, with D perhaps matching TRBD1 (6 bases). Per the germline V gene, CDR1 is ENHRY and CDR2 is SYGVKD. This CDR3 region has 15 residues. The V end lost 7 bases, the J end lost 3 bases, and 15 bases lay between the germline ends. The chain's CDR3 is CAITVTGQSNEKLFF. Here the CDR3 DNA reads TGTGCCATCACCGTAACAGGGCAATCTAATGAAAAACTGTTTTTT.

V gene TRBV7-2 combines with J gene TRBJ2-2; weak D call: TRBD1 (5 bases). V was cut by 5 bases and J by 4 bases, with 14 bases left in between. The germline gives CDR1 SGHTA, CDR2 FQGNSA. This CDR3 spans 15 amino acids. This CDR3 is CASSTQGWSTGELFF. Written as DNA, the CDR3 is TGTGCCAGCAGCACTCAGGGTTGGTCCACCGGGGAGCTGTTTTTT.

This clonotype was detected only a few times. The rearrangement links TRBV5-1 to TRBJ2-7; possible D gene TRBD1, 6 bases. Deletions cut 4 bases from V and 5 bases from J, with 19 bases between. Germline CDR1 and CDR2: SGHRS and YFSETQ. The CDR3 runs 15 residues. The CDR3 reads CASSTPRTGFDEQYF. For the CDR3, the DNA is TGCGCCAGCAGCACGCCACGAACAGGGTTCGACGAGCAGTACTTC.

This chain links TRBV29-1 with TRBJ1-2; possible D gene TRBD1, 6 bases. From germline, CDR1 is SQVTM and CDR2 ANQGSEA. Trimming took off 1 base at V and 5 bases at J, with 14 bases between the two ends. This CDR3 region has 14 residues. The CDR3 coding sequence is TGCAGCGTTGAAGCCCCGGACAGAGTATATGGCTACACCTTC. This translates into CSVEAPDRVYGYTF.

As for this clonotype: The junction and the germline gene differ at one end; a read error may be behind it. The CDR3 is CATSDLRDWETQYF. In DNA, the CDR3 is TGCGCCACCAGTGATTTGCGGGATTGGGAGACCCAGTACTTC. The rearrangement joins TRBV24-1 to TRBJ2-5, with D possibly TRBD2 on 6 matching bases. The CDR3 extends over 14 amino acids. Looked up from germline, CDR1 is KGHDR and CDR2 is SFDVKD.

CDR3 in DNA: TGTGCCAGCAGTCACAGGGCTGGGCAGTACTTC. Encoded protein: CASSHRAGQYF. The chain combines TRBV28 with TRBJ2-7; TRBD1 is a possible D gene (6 bases). Germline V gene lookup returns CDR1 MDHEN and CDR2 SYDVKM. V lost 5 bases, J lost 9 bases, and 11 bases lay in between. This CDR3 region has 11 residues. Filled out from reference TRBV28 and TRBJ2-7, the complete variable domain reads DVKVTQSSRYLVKRTGEKVFLECVQDMDHENMFWYRQDPGLGLRLIYFSYDVKMKEKGDIPEGYSVSREKKERFSLILESASTNQTSMYLCASSHRAGQYFGPGTRLTVT.